The T cell receptor (beta chain) described here comes from a study of blood T cell repertoires in COVID-19. Across the whole study: COVID-19 samples, acute and convalescent, were from the United States, Italy and Spain. PBMCs, B-cell-depleted T cells, or T cells were the source of the cDNA or gDNA that made up the material.

Patients in Seattle were enrolled during active infection, then followed longitudinally. In the original workflow: Estimates of nucleated cell counts were drawn from the amplification of reference gene primers. The protocol was immunoSEQ multiplex PCR, while the TCRdb copy is restricted to in-frame clones and leaves out a portion. For V, J and clone size, that table is used; D and trimming come from the DNA. The sample lists 450,000 or so clones, roughly 90% occurring once. From germline, CDR1 is MNHEY and CDR2 SVGEGT. Trimming removed 6 bases at V and 8 bases at J, with 11 bases between. The CDR3 runs 12 residues.

The sequenced material came from peripheral blood. The chain has TRBV6-2 or TRBV6-3 and TRBJ2-1, with D possibly matching TRBD2 (5 bases). The clonotype was recovered from a middle-aged woman with COVID-19, enrolled during active disease. The CDR3 loop reads CASSPRRDEQFF. The CDR3, as DNA: TGTGCCAGCAGCCCCAGGCGGGATGAGCAGTTCTTC.